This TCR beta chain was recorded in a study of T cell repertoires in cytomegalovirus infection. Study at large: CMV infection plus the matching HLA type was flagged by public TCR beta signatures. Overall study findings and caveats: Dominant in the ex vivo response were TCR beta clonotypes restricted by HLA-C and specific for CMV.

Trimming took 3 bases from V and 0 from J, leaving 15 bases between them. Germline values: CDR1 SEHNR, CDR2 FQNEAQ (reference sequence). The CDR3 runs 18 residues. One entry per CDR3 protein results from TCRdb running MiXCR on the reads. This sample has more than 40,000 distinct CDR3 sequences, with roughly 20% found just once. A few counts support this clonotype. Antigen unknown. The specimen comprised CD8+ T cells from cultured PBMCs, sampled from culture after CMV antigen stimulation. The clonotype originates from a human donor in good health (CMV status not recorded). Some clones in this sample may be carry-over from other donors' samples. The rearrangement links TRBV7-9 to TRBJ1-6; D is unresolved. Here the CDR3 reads CASSFIPAASSYNSPLHF. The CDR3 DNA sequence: TGTGCCAGCAGCTTTATACCAGCGGCGAGCTCCTATAATTCACCCCTCCACTTT.